Below, 18 T cell receptor beta chains from the same sample are listed, as sequenced in a study of Ad26.COV2.S vaccination and SARS-CoV-2 variants. TCRdb's copy holds only in-frame clones and misses some; the assay was immunoSEQ multiplex PCR. The sample yields hundreds of thousands of clones, 70% to 90% seen once. The treatment denotes: 15 to 20 received Ad26.COV2.S at low or high dose, single or two shots; roughly five received placebo; per-sample allocation not given. Day 63 following the first vaccine or placebo injection was when the samples were taken. The sequences come from peripheral blood, collected in a trial of Ad26.COV2.S vaccine versus placebo. Every receptor here comes from a person aged 18-65 years who received the Ad26.COV2.S COVID-19 vaccine or a placebo.

The CDR3 DNA follows: TGTGCCAGCTCAACCGACTCCCCGTCCTACGAGCAGTACTTC. Amino acids: CASSTDSPSYEQYF. This sequence joins TRBV18 and TRBJ2-7; D gene ambiguous. The CDR3 sequence is 14 residues long. Trimming removed 5 bases at V and 1 base at J, with 12 bases between. Germline V gives CDR1 KGHSH, CDR2 LQKENI.

V is TRBV30 and J is TRBJ2-4; D is perhaps TRBD2 (5 bases). In germline, CDR1 is GTSNPN, CDR2 SVGIG (reference sequence). Trimming removed 0 bases at V and 0 bases at J, with 12 bases between. This CDR3 region has 16 residues. Here the CDR3 reads CAWSVHSELAKNIQYF. The CDR3 bases are TGTGCCTGGAGTGTACATAGCGAGCTAGCCAAAAACATTCAGTACTTC. Full variable domain (outside the CDR3, taken from reference TRBV30 and TRBJ2-4): SQTIHQWPATLVQPVGSPLSLECTVEGTSNPNLYWYRQAAGRGLQLLFYSVGIGQISSEVPQNLSASRPQDRQFILSSKKLLLSDSGFYLCAWSVHSELAKNIQYFGAGTRLSVL.

This sequence joins TRBV5-1 and TRBJ2-2; tentative D call: TRBD2 (6 bases). The CDR3 length is 15 residues. CDR1 SGHRS and CDR2 YFSETQ come from the germline V gene. V lost 4 bases, J lost 7 bases, and 17 bases lay in between. The DNA of the CDR3 is TGCGCCAGCAGCGGAAGCGGCGGGAAAATCGGGGAGCTGTTTTTT. This gives the protein CASSGSGGKIGELFF. The complete variable domain, with remaining parts taken from reference TRBV5-1 and TRBJ2-2, reads KAGVTQTPRYLIKTRGQQVTLSCSPISGHRSVSWYQQTPGQGLQFLFEYFSETQRNKGNFPGRFSGRQFSNSRSEMNVSTLELGDSALYLCASSGSGGKIGELFFGEGSRLTVL.

This chain connects TRBV30 to TRBJ1-1; no clear D gene. Trimming took off 2 bases at V and 1 base at J, with 11 bases between the two ends. The germline CDR1 and CDR2 sequences are GTSNPN and SVGIG (reference sequence). There are 14 residues in the CDR3. CDR3 nucleotide sequence: TGTGCCTGGAGTAGGCAGGATCAGAACACTGAAGCTTTCTTT. The encoded protein is CAWSRQDQNTEAFF.

The chain joins TRBV5-1 to TRBJ2-1; 10 nucleotides line up with TRBD2. With 2 bases clipped from V and 5 bases from J, the junction kept 7 bases outside the gene matches. Germline CDR1 reads SGHRS; CDR2 reads YFSETQ. The CDR3 contains 16 residues. The CDR3 DNA reads as TGCGCCAGCAGCTTCCTAGGACTAGCGGAAAACAATGAGCAGTTCTTC. Protein sequence: CASSFLGLAENNEQFF.

This chain links TRBV19 with TRBJ2-3, with D hard to call. The CDR3 sequence is 14 residues long. Per germline, CDR1 LNHDA and CDR2 SQIVND (reference sequence). Between the trimmed V and J ends, which lost 1 base and 8 bases, there was a span of 13 bases. The CDR3 region is CASSIVKGLGTQYF. CDR3 sequence (DNA): TGTGCCAGTAGTATAGTCAAGGGTTTAGGTACGCAGTATTTT.

The chain combines TRBV14 with TRBJ2-1, with a tentative D call TRBD2 (5 bases). Trimming left V 4 bases short and J 0 bases short, with 10 bases between. The germline gives CDR1 SGHDN, CDR2 FVKESK. The CDR3 runs to 15 residues. Here the CDR3 reads CASSPLAGSYNEQFF. The CDR3, as DNA: TGTGCCAGCAGCCCGCTAGCTGGCTCCTACAATGAGCAGTTCTTC.

This rearrangement joins TRBV4-2 to TRBJ1-5; D not resolved. This CDR3 has 14 residues. Looked up from germline, CDR1 is LGHNA and CDR2 is YNFKEQ. Deletions cut 5 bases from V and 4 bases from J, with 12 bases between. CDR3 DNA sequence: TGTGCCAGCAGCTTATTCAGAGGGAATCAGCCCCAGCATTTT. This translates into CASSLFRGNQPQHF.

This chain joins TRBV18 and TRBJ1-1, with D maybe TRBD1 (6 bases). Germline V gene data show CDR1 as KGHSH and CDR2 as LQKENI. V gave up 0 bases and J gave up 6 bases, with 14 bases separating them. The CDR3 loop spans 15 amino acids. CDR3 in amino acids: CASSPPWGGASEAFF. The CDR3 nucleotides read TGTGCCAGCTCACCACCGTGGGGGGGCGCATCTGAAGCTTTCTTT.

This rearrangement joins TRBV19 to TRBJ2-7; TRBD1 is a possible D gene (6 bases). The V gene's germline CDR1 is LNHDA and CDR2 SQIVND (reference sequence). Trimming cost V 3 bases and J 2 bases, with 8 bases left between them. The CDR3 runs to 13 residues. The CDR3 region is CASSMDSTYEQYF. CDR3 sequence (DNA): TGTGCCAGTAGTATGGACAGCACCTACGAGCAGTACTTC.

The gene calls are TRBV25-1 and TRBJ2-5, with D unclear. Germline V gives CDR1 MGHDK, CDR2 SYGVNS. This CDR3 has 13 residues. V gave up 6 bases and J gave up 1 base, with 9 bases separating them. CDR3 sequence: CASRRTVQETQYF. CDR3 in DNA: TGTGCCAGCAGACGGACGGTCCAAGAGACCCAGTACTTC.

The V call is TRBV11-3, the J call TRBJ2-1, with D possibly being TRBD2 (6 bases). The CDR3 has 15 amino acids. Germline-derived CDR1 and CDR2 are SGHNT and YENEEA. Trimming took off 0 bases at V and 10 bases at J, with 16 bases between the two ends. CDR3 sequence: CASSLDGLEGKEQFF. CDR3 DNA: TGTGCCAGCAGCTTAGATGGCCTGGAGGGAAAAGAGCAGTTCTTC.

The rearrangement joins TRBV24-1 to TRBJ2-3; 7 bases fit TRBD2. The germline V gene has CDR1 KGHDR and CDR2 SFDVKD. Trimming took 5 bases from V and 3 from J; bases not matched to a gene: 7. The CDR3 sequence is 15 residues long. DNA for the CDR3: TGTGCCACCAGTGCCGCGCGGGGAGGGACAGATACGCAGTATTTT. This gives the protein CATSAARGGTDTQYF.

In this sample, this clone turned up once. V is TRBV6-2 or TRBV6-3 and J is TRBJ2-7, with 8 bases identical to TRBD1. The CDR3 runs 14 residues. Unmatched junction bases numbered 3, after V lost 3 bases and J lost 2 bases. Germline CDR1 is MNHEY and CDR2 is SVGEGT. CDR3 sequence (DNA): TGTGCCAGCAGTTATGGACAGGGTGCCTACGAGCAGTACTTC. Protein sequence: CASSYGQGAYEQYF.

Worth noting for this clone: Other DNA sequences from this sample encode an identical CDR3 as well. The chain couples TRBV24-1 to TRBJ2-1, with 10 bases lining up with TRBD1. With V trimmed by 5 bases and J by 7 bases, 4 bases remained unmatched. The CDR3 loop spans 14 amino acids. Germline CDR1 is KGHDR and CDR2 is SFDVKD. CDR3 sequence: CATSARDRGNEQFF. The CDR3 DNA follows: TGTGCCACCAGTGCCCGGGACAGGGGTAATGAGCAGTTCTTC.

The chain recombines TRBV4-3 with TRBJ1-2, with a possible D match to TRBD1 (5 bases). Trimming removed 1 base at V and 6 bases at J, with 12 bases between. The CDR3 is made up of 14 amino acids. Germline values: CDR1 LGHNA, CDR2 YSLEER. The DNA for the CDR3 is TGCGCCAGCAGCCAAGTGCGGGAGGGGAATGGCTACACCTTC. This sequence encodes CASSQVREGNGYTF.

The rearrangement uses TRBV3-1 (or the pseudogene TRBV3-2) and TRBJ2-3, with 13 bases identical to TRBD2. Germline lookup yields CDR1 LGHDT and CDR2 YNNKEL (reference sequence). The V gene end was trimmed by 3 bases and the J gene end by 4 bases; junction bases not matched to a gene: 4. The CDR3 is made up of 16 amino acids. The DNA for the CDR3 is TGTGCCAGCAGCCAGAGGACTAGCGGGAGTGCAGATACGCAGTATTTT. Its protein product is CASSQRTSGSADTQYF.

This clone was found a few times. The V call is TRBV6-5, the J call TRBJ1-6; TRBD1 agrees at 8 bases. Germline trimming cut 6 bases from V and 8 bases from J; bases unmatched to any gene: 0. The CDR3 is 12 residues long. Germline values: CDR1 MNHEY, CDR2 SVGAGI. The CDR3 coding sequence is TGTGCCAGCAGGGACAGGGATTCACCCCTCCACTTT. As protein: CASRDRDSPLHF.